The T cell receptor beta chain described here comes from a study of cytomegalovirus exposure and HLA in healthy donors. Study context: From HLA-typed donors, an early data release held 70 million to 100 million unique TCRs.

Primers for the PCR totalled 60 Vbeta and 13 Jbeta. Only in-frame clones appear in the TCRdb table, and some are missing; sequencing was by immunoSEQ multiplex PCR. The profile shows around 200,000 clones, roughly 85% of them singletons. General study results and limits: Later examination showed HLA-associated TCR beta chains had greater clonal expansion than equally common others. Sequencing probably produced one cluster of sequence variants that were highly shared. A few chains linked to CMV were shown in vitro to be specific for CMV antigens.

A remark on this clone: Its antigen is unknown.

Germline lookup yields CDR1 SGHKS and CDR2 YYEKEE (reference sequence). This CDR3 contains 17 residues. The V gene end was trimmed by 0 bases and the J gene end by 1 base; junction bases not matched to a gene: 3. The TCR comes from a woman between 50 and 59 years old in good health and CMV-seronegative. The specimen sequenced was PBMCs. The genes are TRBV5-5 and TRBJ2-3; 12 bases align to TRBD1. The CDR3 spells CASSLVGTGGGTDTQYF. CDR3 bases: TGTGCCAGCAGCTTGGTAGGGACAGGGGGCGGCACAGATACGCAGTATTTT.